This TCR beta chain originates from a study of shared clonotypes between healthy human individuals. It was CD45RO-negative cells, positively selected for CCR7, that made up naive CD8 cells, with terminally differentiated effector memory CD45RA+ cells excluded. Concerning this clone itself: Its antigen remains unidentified.

Assay: immunoSEQ multiplex PCR; the TCRdb copy retains only in-frame clones and omits some. Of about 2 million clones listed, just under 95% were seen once; the top ten hold more than 0.9%. Findings and limits, study-wide: Represented genetic and exposure-history diversity was restricted by having few donors. The authors sampled blood alone, and tissue repertoires likely differ. Compared with memory subsets, naive subsets generally had larger estimated richness.

The J segment lost 5 bases and the V segment lost 0 bases, leaving 7 bases of the junction unmatched. The CDR3 is 15 residues long. Germline CDR1 reads SGHKS; CDR2 reads YYEKEE (reference sequence). This TCR was recovered from a man between 18 and 29 years old in good health. V is TRBV5-5 and J is TRBJ1-2; TRBD1 matches 7 bases. The sequenced material came from naive CD8+ T cells sorted from blood. The CDR3 region is CASSLGDSGEYGYTF. As DNA, the CDR3 is TGTGCCAGCAGCTTGGGGGACAGCGGCGAATATGGCTACACCTTC. Combining the CDR3 with reference TRBV5-5 and TRBJ1-2 gives the whole variable domain DAGVTQSPTHLIKTRGQQVTLRCSPISGHKSVSWYQQVLGQGPQFIFQYYEKEERGRGNFPDRFSARQFPNYSSELNVNALLLGDSALYLCASSLGDSGEYGYTFGSGTRLTVV.